This entry lists 5 T cell receptor beta chains sequenced from one sample in a study of lymphopenia after photon versus proton radiotherapy. TCRdb's copy holds only in-frame clones and misses some; the assay was immunoSEQ multiplex PCR. This sample yields approximately 5,000 clones, of which over 60% are seen a single time; about half belongs to the top ten. Here the sequenced sample was peripheral blood, taken from a patient treated with proton-based radiotherapy. The receptors come from a man at least 80 years old with esophageal cancer.

This clone was seen only a few times. V is TRBV5-1 and J is TRBJ2-3; 9 positions match TRBD1. V dropped 7 bases and J dropped 1; count of bases not matched to a gene: 1. Germline CDR1 reads SGHRS; CDR2 reads YFSETQ. There are 13 residues in the CDR3. CDR3 protein: CASGDRGTDTQYF. The DNA of the CDR3 is TGCGCCAGCGGGGACAGGGGCACAGATACGCAGTATTTT.

This chain uses TRBV10-3 with TRBJ1-1; 9 bases are shared with TRBD1. The ends lost 10 bases at V and 2 bases at J; junction bases unmatched: 5. This CDR3 contains 13 residues. Germline CDR1 is ENHRY and CDR2 is SYGVKD. The CDR3 sequence is CATRTGANTEAFF. Here the CDR3 DNA reads TGTGCCACCCGGACAGGGGCTAACACTGAAGCTTTCTTT.

This clone has a handful of counts. V and J are TRBV6-1 and TRBJ2-7; TRBD2 matches at 7 bases. The trim removed 1 base at V and 2 bases at J, leaving 2 bases unmatched. This CDR3 contains 14 residues. Germline-derived CDR1 and CDR2 are MNHNS and SASEGT. DNA for the CDR3: TGTGCCAGCAGTGAAGAGCGGGGAACCTACGAGCAGTACTTC. Its protein product is CASSEERGTYEQYF.

The J gene is TRBJ2-1, the V gene TRBV7-2, with D possibly being TRBD1 or TRBD2 (6 bases each). The CDR3 has 14 amino acids. Trimming took 0 bases from V and 4 from J, leaving 7 bases between them. Germline V gene sequence: CDR1 SGHTA, CDR2 FQGNSA. The CDR3 bases are TGTGCCAGCAGCTTAGCAGGGGGGTACAATGAGCAGTTCTTC. It yields the protein CASSLAGGYNEQFF.

The rearrangement uses TRBV30 and TRBJ1-1; D ambiguous. The CDR3 runs to 13 residues. CDR1 is GTSNPN, CDR2 SVGIG, per germline (reference sequence). The ends were cut back, 4 bases at V and 2 bases at J, with 11 bases in the middle. CDR3 nucleotides: TGTGCCTGGATTATTGGGTTTAACACTGAAGCTTTCTTT. The encoded protein is CAWIIGFNTEAFF.